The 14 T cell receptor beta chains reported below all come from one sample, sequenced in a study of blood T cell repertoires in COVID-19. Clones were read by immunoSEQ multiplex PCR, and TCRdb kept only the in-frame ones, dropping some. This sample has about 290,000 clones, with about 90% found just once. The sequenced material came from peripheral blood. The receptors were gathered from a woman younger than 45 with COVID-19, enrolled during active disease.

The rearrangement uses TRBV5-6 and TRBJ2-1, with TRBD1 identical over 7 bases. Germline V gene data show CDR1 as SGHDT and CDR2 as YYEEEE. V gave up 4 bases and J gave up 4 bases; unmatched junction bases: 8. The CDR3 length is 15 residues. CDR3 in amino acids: CASSPWDSDYNEQFF. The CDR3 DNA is TGTGCCAGCAGCCCGTGGGACAGCGATTACAATGAGCAGTTCTTC.

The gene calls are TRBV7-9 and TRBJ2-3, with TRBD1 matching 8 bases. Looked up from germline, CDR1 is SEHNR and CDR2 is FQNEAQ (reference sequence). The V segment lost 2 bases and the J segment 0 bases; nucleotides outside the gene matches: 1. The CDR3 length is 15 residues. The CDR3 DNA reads TGTGCCAGCAGCTTACGACAGGGGAGCACAGATACGCAGTATTTT. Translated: CASSLRQGSTDTQYF.

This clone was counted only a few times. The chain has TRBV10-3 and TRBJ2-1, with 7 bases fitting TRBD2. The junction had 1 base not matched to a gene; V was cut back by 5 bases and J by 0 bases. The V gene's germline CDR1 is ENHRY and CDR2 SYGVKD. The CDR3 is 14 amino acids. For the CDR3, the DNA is TGTGCCATCAGTCCGGGGGGCTCCTACAATGAGCAGTTCTTC. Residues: CAISPGGSYNEQFF.

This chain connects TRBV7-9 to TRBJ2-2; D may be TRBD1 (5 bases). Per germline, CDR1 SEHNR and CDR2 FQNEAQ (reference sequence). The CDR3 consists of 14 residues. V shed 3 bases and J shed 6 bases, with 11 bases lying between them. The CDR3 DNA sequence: TGTGCCAGCAGCTTGGTCAGGGCTGCCGGGGAGCTGTTTTTT. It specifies CASSLVRAAGELFF.

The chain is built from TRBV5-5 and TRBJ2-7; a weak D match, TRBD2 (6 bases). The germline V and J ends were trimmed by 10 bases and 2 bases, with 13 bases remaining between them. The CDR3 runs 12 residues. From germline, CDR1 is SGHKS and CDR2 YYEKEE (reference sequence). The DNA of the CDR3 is TGTGCCGGGCCGGAGGGAGCCTACGAGCAGTACTTC. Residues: CAGPEGAYEQYF.

The CDR3 coding sequence is TGTGCCAGCAGTTACGGGACAGGGGTTAACACTGAAGCTTTCTTT. Residues: CASSYGTGVNTEAFF. The chain has TRBV6-6 and TRBJ1-1, with TRBD1 matching over 10 bases. V shed 2 bases and J 2 bases; nucleotides not matched to a gene: 2. Germline-derived CDR1 and CDR2 are MNHNY and SVGAGI (reference sequence). There are 15 residues in the CDR3.

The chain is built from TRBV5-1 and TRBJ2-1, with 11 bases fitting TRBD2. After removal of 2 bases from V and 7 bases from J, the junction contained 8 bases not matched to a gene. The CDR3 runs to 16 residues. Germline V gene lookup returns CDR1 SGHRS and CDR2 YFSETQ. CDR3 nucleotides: TGCGCCAGCAGCTTCCCCCTAGCGGGGGGTCTGAATGAGCAGTTCTTC. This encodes CASSFPLAGGLNEQFF.

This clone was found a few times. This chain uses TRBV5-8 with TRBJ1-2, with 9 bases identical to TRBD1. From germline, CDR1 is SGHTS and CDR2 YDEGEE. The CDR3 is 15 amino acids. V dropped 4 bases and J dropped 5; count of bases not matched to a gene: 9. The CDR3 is CASSEVDRGPYGYTF. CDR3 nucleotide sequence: TGTGCCAGCAGCGAGGTGGACAGGGGTCCATATGGCTACACCTTC.

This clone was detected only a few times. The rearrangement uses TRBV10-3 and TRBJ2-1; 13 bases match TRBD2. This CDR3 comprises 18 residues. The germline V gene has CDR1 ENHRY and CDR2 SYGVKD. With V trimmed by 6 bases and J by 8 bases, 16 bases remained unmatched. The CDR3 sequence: CAIRRLAGGTSKVDEQFF. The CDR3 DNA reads TGTGCCATCAGGCGACTAGCGGGGGGTACCTCAAAAGTCGATGAGCAGTTCTTC.

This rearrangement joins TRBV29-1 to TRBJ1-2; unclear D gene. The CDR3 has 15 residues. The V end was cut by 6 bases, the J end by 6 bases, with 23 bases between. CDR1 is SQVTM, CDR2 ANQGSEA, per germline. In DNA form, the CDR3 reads TGCAGCGTCGCACTAGCACTAGGGCGCGACCATGGCTACACCTTC. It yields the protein CSVALALGRDHGYTF.

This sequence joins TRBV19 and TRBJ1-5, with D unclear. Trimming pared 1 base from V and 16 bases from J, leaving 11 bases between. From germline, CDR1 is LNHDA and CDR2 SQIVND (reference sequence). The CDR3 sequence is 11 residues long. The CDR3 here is CASSIGTLGHF. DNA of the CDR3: TGTGCCAGTAGTATAGGGACTTTGGGCCATTTT.

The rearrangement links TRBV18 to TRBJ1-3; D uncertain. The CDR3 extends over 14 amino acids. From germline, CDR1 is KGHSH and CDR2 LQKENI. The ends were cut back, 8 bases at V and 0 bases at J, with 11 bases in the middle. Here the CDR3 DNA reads TGTGCCAGCGGCTCGGGTCCCTCTGGAAACACCATATATTTT. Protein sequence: CASGSGPSGNTIYF.

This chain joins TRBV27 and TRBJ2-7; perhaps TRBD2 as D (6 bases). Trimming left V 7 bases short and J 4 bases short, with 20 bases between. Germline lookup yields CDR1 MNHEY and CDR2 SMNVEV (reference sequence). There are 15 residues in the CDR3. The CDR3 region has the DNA TGTGCCAGCACCTCCATCGGGCAGGAGGGGTACGAGCAGTACTTC. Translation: CASTSIGQEGYEQYF.

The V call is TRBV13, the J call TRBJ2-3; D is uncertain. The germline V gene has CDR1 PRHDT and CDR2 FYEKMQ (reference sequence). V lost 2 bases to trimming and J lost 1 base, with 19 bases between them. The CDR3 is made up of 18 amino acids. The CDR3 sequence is CASSLMGRPITGTDTQYF. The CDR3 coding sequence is TGTGCCAGCAGCTTAATGGGCCGCCCAATTACCGGCACAGATACGCAGTATTTT. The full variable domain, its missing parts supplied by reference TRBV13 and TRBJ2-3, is AAGVIQSPRHLIKEKRETATLKCYPIPRHDTVYWYQQGPGQDPQFLISFYEKMQSDKGSIPDRFSAQQFSDYHSELNMSSLELGDSALYFCASSLMGRPITGTDTQYFGPGTRLTVL.